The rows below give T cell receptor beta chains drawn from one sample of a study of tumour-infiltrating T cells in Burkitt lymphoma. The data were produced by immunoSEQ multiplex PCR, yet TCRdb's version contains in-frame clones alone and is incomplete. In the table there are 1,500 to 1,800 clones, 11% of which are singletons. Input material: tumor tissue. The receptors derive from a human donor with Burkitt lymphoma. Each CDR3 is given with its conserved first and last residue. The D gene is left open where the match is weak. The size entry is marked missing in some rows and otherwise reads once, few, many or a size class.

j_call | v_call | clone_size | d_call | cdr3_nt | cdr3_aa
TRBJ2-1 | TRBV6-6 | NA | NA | TGTGCCAGCAGCTCACCGATGGGGATCGAGCAGTTCTTC | CASSSPMGIEQFF
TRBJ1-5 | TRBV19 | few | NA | TGTGCCAGTAGTATAGCCATATTCCCTTTAGGGTACCCATCTAGGTATCAGCCCCAGCATTTT | CASSIAIFPLGYPSRYQPQHF
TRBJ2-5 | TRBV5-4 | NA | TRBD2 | TGTGCCAGCAGCGCCCCTCTAGCGGGGAAAGAGACCCAGTACTTC | CASSAPLAGKETQYF
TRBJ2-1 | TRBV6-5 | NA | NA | TGTGCCAGCAGGCGACTGGCTCCTTACAATGAGCAGTTCTTC | CASRRLAPYNEQFF
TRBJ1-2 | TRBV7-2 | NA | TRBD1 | TGTGCCAGCAGCCCGGGGACAGCGATCATCTATGGCTACACCTTC | CASSPGTAIIYGYTF
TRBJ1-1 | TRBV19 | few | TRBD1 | TGTGCCAGTACCCTCGACAGGGGCAATGAAGCTTTCTTT | CASTLDRGNEAFF
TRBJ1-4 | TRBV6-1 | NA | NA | TGTGCCAGCAGCGCGACAGGAAAACTGTTTTTT | CASSATGKLFF
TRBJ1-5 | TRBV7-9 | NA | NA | TGTGCCAGCAGCACCACAGGGTTCAATCCGCCCCAGCATTTT | CASSTTGFNPPQHF
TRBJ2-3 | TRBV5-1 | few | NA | TGCGCCAGCAGCTTAGCGGGCACAGATACGCAGTATTTT | CASSLAGTDTQYF
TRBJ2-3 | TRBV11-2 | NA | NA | TGTGCCAGCAGCTTGAATAGTTTGGCTAGGGCAGATACGCAGTATTTT | CASSLNSLARADTQYF
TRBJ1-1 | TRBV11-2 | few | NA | TGTGCCAGCAGCTTAGGGGTGAACACTGAAGCTTTCTTT | CASSLGVNTEAFF
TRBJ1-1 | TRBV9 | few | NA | TGTGCCAGCTCCGCCACCTCGGGAAGGAACACTGAAGCTTTCTTT | CASSATSGRNTEAFF
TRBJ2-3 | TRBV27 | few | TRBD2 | TGTGCCAGCAGTCACGAGATTCGGACTAGCGGGAGGGCCTGGGACACAGATACGCAGTATTTT | CASSHEIRTSGRAWDTDTQYF
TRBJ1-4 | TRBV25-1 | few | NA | TGTGCCAGCAGTGAATACGAGGACGAAAAACTGTTTTTT | CASSEYEDEKLFF
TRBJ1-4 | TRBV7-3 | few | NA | TGTGCCAGCAGCTCACCCCCGTGGGGGCTGGAGGAAAAACTGTTTTTT | CASSSPPWGLEEKLFF
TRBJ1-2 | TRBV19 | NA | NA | TGTGCCAATAGTACCCTCTCAGGCGGGGCAGGAAACAATGGCTACACCTTC | CANSTLSGGAGNNGYTF
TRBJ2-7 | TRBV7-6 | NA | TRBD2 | TGTGCCAGCAGCACCACTAGCGGGTCCTACGAGCAGTACTTC | CASSTTSGSYEQYF
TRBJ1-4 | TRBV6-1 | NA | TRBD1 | TGTGCCAGCAGGACAGGGTACACTAATGAAAAACTGTTTTTT | CASRTGYTNEKLFF
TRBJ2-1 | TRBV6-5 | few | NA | TGTGCCAGCAGTGCGGTGTCGAGCTCCTACAATGAGCAGTTCTTC | CASSAVSSSYNEQFF
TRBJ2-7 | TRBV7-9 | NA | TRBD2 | TGTGCCAGCCAACCTAGCGGCACCTCCTACGAGCAGTACTTC | CASQPSGTSYEQYF
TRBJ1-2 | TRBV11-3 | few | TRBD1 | TGTGCCAGCAGCCATACGACAGGGAACTATGGCTACACCTTC | CASSHTTGNYGYTF
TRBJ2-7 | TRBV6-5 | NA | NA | TGTGCCAGCAGTCTGGGTGGGGGACACGAGCAGTACTTC | CASSLGGGHEQYF
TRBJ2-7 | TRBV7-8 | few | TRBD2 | TGTGCCAGCATCGGGACTAGCGGGAAGAACGAGCAGTACTTC | CASIGTSGKNEQYF
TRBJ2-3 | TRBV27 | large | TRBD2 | TGTGCCACCCTTGTGAGCGGGGGGCCCGATACGCAGTATTTT | CATLVSGGPDTQYF
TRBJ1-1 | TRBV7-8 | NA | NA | TGTGCCAGCAGCTCCCGGAGGGACACTGAAGCTTTCTTT | CASSSRRDTEAFF
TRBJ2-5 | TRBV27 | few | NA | TGTGCCAGCAGTCCCCCCGGGGGAGAGACCCAGTACTTC | CASSPPGGETQYF
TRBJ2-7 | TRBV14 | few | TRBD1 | TGTGCCAGCAGCCTAAGGGGGCAGTCCTACGAGCAGTACTTC | CASSLRGQSYEQYF
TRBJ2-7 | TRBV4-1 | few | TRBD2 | TGCGCCAGCAGCCAAACGACTAGCGGCTACGAGCAGTACTTC | CASSQTTSGYEQYF
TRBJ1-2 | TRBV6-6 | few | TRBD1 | TGTGCCAGCAGTTACTCGATAGGGGACAGGCGCGCTGGCTACACCTTC | CASSYSIGDRRAGYTF
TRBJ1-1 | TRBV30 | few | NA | TGTGCCTGCCAGGGTAACACTGAAGCTTTCTTT | CACQGNTEAFF
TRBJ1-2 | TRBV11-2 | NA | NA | TGTGCCAGCAGCTTAGCAGGGCGCTTCTATGGCTACACCTTC | CASSLAGRFYGYTF
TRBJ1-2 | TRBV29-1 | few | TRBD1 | TGCAGCGTTGAATCCCGGGACAGGGTTGCTGATGGCTACACCTTC | CSVESRDRVADGYTF
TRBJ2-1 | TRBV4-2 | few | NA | TGTGCCAGCAGCCATTTGGAGTTGAGCTCCTACAATGAGCAGTTCTTC | CASSHLELSSYNEQFF
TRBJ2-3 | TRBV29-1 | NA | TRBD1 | TGCAGCGTTGAACGGACAGGGGGAACAGATACGCAGTATTTT | CSVERTGGTDTQYF
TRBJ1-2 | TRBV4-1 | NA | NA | TGCGCCAGCAGCCAAGGTCACGAGGGCGGGAGCTATGGCTACACCTTC | CASSQGHEGGSYGYTF
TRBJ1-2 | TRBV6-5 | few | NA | TGTGCCAGCAGTTACTCGCAAGTGGTTGTGAACTATGGCTACACCTTC | CASSYSQVVVNYGYTF
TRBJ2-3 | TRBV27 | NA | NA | TGTGCCAGCAGTCAAACAACAGATACGCAGTATTTT | CASSQTTDTQYF
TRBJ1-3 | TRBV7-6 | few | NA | TGTGCCAGCAGCCCCCAGGGGCTTGGGCTGAACACCGTATATTTT | CASSPQGLGLNTVYF
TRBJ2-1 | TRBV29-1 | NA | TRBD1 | TGCAGCGTTGAAGCAGGACAGGGGTCGTTTTTCGGTTACAATGAGCAGTTCTTC | CSVEAGQGSFFGYNEQFF
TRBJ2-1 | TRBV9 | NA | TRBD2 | TGTGCCAGCAGCGTAATAGCGGGAGGGCCGGGTGAGCAGTTCTTC | CASSVIAGGPGEQFF
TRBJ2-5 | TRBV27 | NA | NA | TGTGCCAGCAGTTTACCAGGAGCGGAGACCCAGTACTTC | CASSLPGAETQYF
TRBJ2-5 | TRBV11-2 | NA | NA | TGTGCCAGCAGTCCTCAGGGAGTCCAAGAGACCCAGTACTTC | CASSPQGVQETQYF
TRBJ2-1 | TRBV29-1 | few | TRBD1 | TGCAGCGCCGACCTGGGACAGAATATCAATGAGCAGTTCTTC | CSADLGQNINEQFF
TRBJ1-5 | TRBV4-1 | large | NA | TGCGCCAGCAGCCAAGATAAAGGCTTTCAGCCCCAGCATTTT | CASSQDKGFQPQHF
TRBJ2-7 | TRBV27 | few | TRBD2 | TGTGCCAGCAGCAGCGGGATTTCGTGGGAGCAGTACTTC | CASSSGISWEQYF
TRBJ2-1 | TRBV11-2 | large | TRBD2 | TGTGCCAGCAGCGGATACGGGACTAGCGGGGGGGTAGAGGAGCAGTTCTTC | CASSGYGTSGGVEEQFF
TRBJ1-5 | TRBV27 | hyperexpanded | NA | TGTGCCAGCAGTTTGTGGACGGGGAATCAGCCCCAGCATTTT | CASSLWTGNQPQHF
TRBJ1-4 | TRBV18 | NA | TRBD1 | TGTGCCAGCTTCCCAGACAGGGCCGAGAGTGAAAAACTGTTTTTT | CASFPDRAESEKLFF